This TCR beta chain originates from a study of cytomegalovirus exposure and HLA in healthy donors. The V segment lost 9 bases and the J segment 6 bases; nucleotides outside the gene matches: 17. Germline V gene lookup returns CDR1 SGHDT and CDR2 YYEEEE. This CDR3 spans 16 amino acids. The primer mix had 60 Vbeta and 13 Jbeta primers. TCRdb keeps only in-frame clones here, not all; method: immunoSEQ multiplex PCR. There are fewer than 250,000 clones in the sample; around 82% occur only once, and approximately 2% lies in the top ten. The sample taken for sequencing was PBMCs. This chain uses TRBV5-6 with TRBJ2-2, with 7 bases aligning to TRBD1. This clonotype was sampled from a young man in good health and CMV-seronegative. This CDR3 is CATEIYRDRWSGELFF. For the CDR3, the DNA is TGTGCCACCGAAATATATCGGGACAGATGGTCCGGGGAGCTGTTTTTT.